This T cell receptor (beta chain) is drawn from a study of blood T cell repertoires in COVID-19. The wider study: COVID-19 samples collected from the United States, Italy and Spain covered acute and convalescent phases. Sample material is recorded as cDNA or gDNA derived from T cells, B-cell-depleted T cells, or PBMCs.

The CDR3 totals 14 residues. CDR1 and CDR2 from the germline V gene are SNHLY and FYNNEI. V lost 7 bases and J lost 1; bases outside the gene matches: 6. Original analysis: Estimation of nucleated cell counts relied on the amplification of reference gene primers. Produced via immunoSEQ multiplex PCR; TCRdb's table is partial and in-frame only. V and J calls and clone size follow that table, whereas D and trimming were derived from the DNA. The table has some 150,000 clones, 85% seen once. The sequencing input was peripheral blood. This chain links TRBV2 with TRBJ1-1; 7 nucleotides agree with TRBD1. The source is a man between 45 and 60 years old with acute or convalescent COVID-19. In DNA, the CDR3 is TGTGCCAGCACCGGGGACAGTTGGAACACTGAAGCTTTCTTT. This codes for CASTGDSWNTEAFF.